Given below is one TCR beta chain in context. Its specificity is not known. The study ran its PCR with 60 Vbeta and 13 Jbeta primers. In the study's own analysis: In a later analysis, of roughly 83 million unique beta chains, about 10 million appeared in at least two donors. Produced via immunoSEQ multiplex PCR; TCRdb's table is partial and in-frame only. V, J and clone size are taken as reported in that table, and D and trimming were inferred from the DNA itself. The data contain 200,000 or so clones, 70% to 80% of them singletons. The entry originates in a study of cytomegalovirus exposure and HLA in healthy donors. The germline V gene has CDR1 LNHDA and CDR2 SQIVND (reference sequence). The V and J ends lost 1 base and 8 bases respectively, with 12 bases between them. CDR3 length equals 14 residues. Study findings and constraints: A later analysis showed HLA-associated TCR beta chains outstripping equally common others in clonal expansion.

This TCR was recovered from a woman aged 25 to 45 in good health and CMV-seropositive. Sequenced: PBMCs. The chain is built from TRBV19 and TRBJ2-1; a possible D gene is TRBD2 (7 bases). The CDR3 spells CASSIAGGPDEQFF. As DNA, the CDR3 is TGTGCCAGTAGTATAGCGGGGGGCCCCGATGAGCAGTTCTTC.